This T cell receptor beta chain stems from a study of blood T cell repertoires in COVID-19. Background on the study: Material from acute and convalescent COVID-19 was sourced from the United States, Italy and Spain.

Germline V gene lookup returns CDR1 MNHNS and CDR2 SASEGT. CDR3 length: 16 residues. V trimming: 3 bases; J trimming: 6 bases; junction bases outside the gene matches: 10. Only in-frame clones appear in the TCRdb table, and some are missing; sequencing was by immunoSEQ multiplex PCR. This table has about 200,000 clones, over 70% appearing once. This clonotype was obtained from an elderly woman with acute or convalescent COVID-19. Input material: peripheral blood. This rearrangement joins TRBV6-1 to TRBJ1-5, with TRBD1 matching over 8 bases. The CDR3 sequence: CASSDPTGVGSQPQHF. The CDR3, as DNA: TGTGCCAGCAGTGACCCGACAGGGGTAGGGAGTCAGCCCCAGCATTTT.